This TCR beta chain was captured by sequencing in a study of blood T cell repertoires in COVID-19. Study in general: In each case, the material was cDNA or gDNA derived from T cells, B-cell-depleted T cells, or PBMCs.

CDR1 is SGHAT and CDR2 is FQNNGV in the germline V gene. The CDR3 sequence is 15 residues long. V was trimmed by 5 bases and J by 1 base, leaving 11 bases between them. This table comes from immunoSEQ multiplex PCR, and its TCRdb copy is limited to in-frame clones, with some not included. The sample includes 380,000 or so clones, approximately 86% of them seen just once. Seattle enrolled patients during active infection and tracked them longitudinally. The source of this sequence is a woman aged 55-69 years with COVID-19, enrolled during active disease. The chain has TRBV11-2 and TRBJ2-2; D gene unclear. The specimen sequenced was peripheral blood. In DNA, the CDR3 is TGTGCCAGCAGCCGACTTTCTGGGAACACCGGGGAGCTGTTTTTT. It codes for CASSRLSGNTGELFF.